This TCR beta chain was sequenced for a study of blood T cells in healthy people across ages (dated by TCRdb to the mid-2010s). For the study in its entirety: In model experiments, template switching captured about one uniquely barcoded TCR beta cDNA molecule for every two T cells. To track age-related changes in TCR beta repertoire diversity, the study relied on deep sequencing normalized with unique cDNA molecular identifiers. Four age groups were formed from the donors: young (average about 16 years), middle-aged (approximately 42), aged (62) and long-lived (more than 75). To avoid experimental bias, donors of different ages were randomly spread across the sequencing lanes. Two additional independent replicas of 1 million unique cDNA reads from the same blood draw were analyzed for two donors (one aged 18 to 30 and one aged 80 or older).

The paper's findings and limits, for the study overall: Observed TCR beta diversity correlated strongly with the percentage of naive T cells measured by flow cytometry. The CMV infection status of donors was not known, potentially confounding age-related changes in expanded clonotypes. Total diversity estimates from one million sequenced T cells were considered lower bounds and underestimates. Observed TCR beta diversity per million T cells fell roughly linearly with age, and a significant reduction was already apparent by age around 39. Since profiling was done on bulk unsorted PBMCs, naive and antigen-experienced compartments could not be conclusively compared. Compared with the aged group, the long-lived group had more naive CD4+ T cells, fewer expanded clones and increased TCR diversity, suggesting age selection.

Receptor libraries were prepared by 5' RACE. The instrument given in TCRdb is Illumina HiSeq 2500. The second PCR ran for about 6 to 11 cycles and used a J-beta primer mix along with a sample-barcoded 5' primer. A unique molecular identifier was introduced onto each TCR beta cDNA molecule by a template-switch 5' adaptor carrying 12 random nucleotides. Each sample yielded at least 3 million CDR3-containing paired-end reads. First-strand cDNA was synthesized from all RNA with the Mint cDNA synthesis kit, primed by a TRBC-specific oligonucleotide. After uracil-DNA glycosylase treatment, a first 18-cycle PCR used universal primers M1SS and BC2_uni_R on all cDNA. The source study handled its data this way. For normalization, 1 million high-quality reads, each with a distinct molecular identifier, were randomly selected from each sample. Instead of being binned into consensus sequences, reads with shared molecular identifiers were discarded. MiTCR, with a Q25 quality threshold and the strictest error-elimination algorithm, was used for CDR3 identification, clonotype clustering and error correction. A nonparametric unseen species model using Euler transformation provided a lower-bound estimate of total TCR beta diversity. The public sequencing data were trimmed at Q25 with fastp and processed into clonotypes with MiXCR by TCRdb, which kept only in-frame beta chains. One record per CDR3 amino acid sequence lists the most common genes and DNA. The V and J calls follow TCRdb's processing rather than the paper's. This sample has around 750,000 distinct CDR3 sequences in its table, and about 55% of those were observed once. Approximately 40% of the sample comes from the top ten.

Donors were about 36 systemically healthy Caucasian individuals from Russia aged about 6 to 100 years. Each donor gave about 9.7 milliliters of peripheral blood, drawn into EDTA-treated Vacutainer tubes. Ficoll-Paque density-gradient centrifugation was used to isolate PBMCs, with at least 6.5 million per sample. Total RNA, at least 6 micrograms per sample, was extracted from PBMCs with Trizol reagent. For every donor, flow cytometry on a PBMC aliquot measured the percentage of naive CD45RAhigh/CD27high T cells. A few counts support this clonotype. This clone's antigen is unknown. Per-base quality was not reported, and no clone a single base away is much larger than it. From the cysteine through the phenylalanine, the CDR3 covers 16 amino acids. Just the 48-base CDR3 DNA is kept, in frame starting at base 1. Looking up the germline V gene (reference sequence) yields CDR1 DFQATT and CDR2 SNEGSKA. Germline trimming: 5 bases from V, 1 base from J; junction bases outside gene matches: 9.

This TCR derives from a man older than 75 in good health. The chain is assembled from TRBV20-1 and TRBJ2-7; the junction holds 12 bases that match TRBD1. Sequencing was carried out using blood. For the CDR3, the sequence is CSAAGTGGGLSYEQYF. The nucleotides read TGCAGTGCTGCCGGGACAGGGGGCGGACTTTCCTACGAGCAGTACTTC.